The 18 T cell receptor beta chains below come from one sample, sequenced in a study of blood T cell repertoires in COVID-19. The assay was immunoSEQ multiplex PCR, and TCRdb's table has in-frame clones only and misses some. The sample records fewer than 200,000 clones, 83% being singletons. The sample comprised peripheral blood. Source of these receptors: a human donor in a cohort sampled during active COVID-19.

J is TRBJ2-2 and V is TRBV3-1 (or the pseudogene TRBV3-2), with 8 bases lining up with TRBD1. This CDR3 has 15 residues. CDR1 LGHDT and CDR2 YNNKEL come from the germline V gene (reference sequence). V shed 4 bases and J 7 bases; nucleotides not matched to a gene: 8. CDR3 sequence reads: CASSRGTGTGGELFF. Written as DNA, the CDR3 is TGTGCCAGCAGCCGAGGGACAGGTACGGGCGGGGAGCTGTTTTTT.

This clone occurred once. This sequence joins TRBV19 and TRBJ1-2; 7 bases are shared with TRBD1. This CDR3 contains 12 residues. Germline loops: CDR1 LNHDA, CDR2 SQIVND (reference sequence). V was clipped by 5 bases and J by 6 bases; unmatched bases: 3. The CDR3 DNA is TGTGCCAGTAGTGACAGGGTTGATGGCTACACCTTC. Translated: CASSDRVDGYTF.

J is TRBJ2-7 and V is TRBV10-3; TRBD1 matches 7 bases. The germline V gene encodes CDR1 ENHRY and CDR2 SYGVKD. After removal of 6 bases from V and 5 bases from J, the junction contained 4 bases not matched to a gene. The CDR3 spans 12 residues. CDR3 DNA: TGTGCCATCAGCCCGACAGGGAACGAGCAGTACTTC. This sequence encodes CAISPTGNEQYF.

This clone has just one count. The DNA of the CDR3 is TGTGCCACCAGTGAATCCGGGACAGGGGAGGGCGAGCAGTACTTC. Residues: CATSESGTGEGEQYF. This rearrangement joins TRBV24-1 to TRBJ2-7, with 10 bases lining up with TRBD1. From germline, CDR1 is KGHDR and CDR2 SFDVKD. J was trimmed by 6 bases and V by 4 bases; bases with no gene match: 8. This CDR3 contains 15 residues.

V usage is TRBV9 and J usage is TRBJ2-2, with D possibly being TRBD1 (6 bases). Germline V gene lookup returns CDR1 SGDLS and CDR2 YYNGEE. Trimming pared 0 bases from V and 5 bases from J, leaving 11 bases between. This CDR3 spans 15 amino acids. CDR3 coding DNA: TGTGCCAGCAGCGTAGACTGGGGGCAAACCGGGGAGCTGTTTTTT. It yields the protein CASSVDWGQTGELFF.

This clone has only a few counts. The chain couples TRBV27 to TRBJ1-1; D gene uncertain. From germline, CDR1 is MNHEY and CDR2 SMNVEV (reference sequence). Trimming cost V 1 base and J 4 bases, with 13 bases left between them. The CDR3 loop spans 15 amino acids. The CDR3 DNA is TGTGCCAGCAGTTTATATCCCCCCCACACCACTGAAGCTTTCTTT. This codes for CASSLYPPHTTEAFF.

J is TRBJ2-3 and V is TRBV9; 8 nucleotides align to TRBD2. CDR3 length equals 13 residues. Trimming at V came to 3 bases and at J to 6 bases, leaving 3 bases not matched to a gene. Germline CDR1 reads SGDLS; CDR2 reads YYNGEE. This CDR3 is CASSDGRGDTQYF. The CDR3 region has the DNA TGTGCCAGCAGCGACGGGAGGGGGGATACGCAGTATTTT.

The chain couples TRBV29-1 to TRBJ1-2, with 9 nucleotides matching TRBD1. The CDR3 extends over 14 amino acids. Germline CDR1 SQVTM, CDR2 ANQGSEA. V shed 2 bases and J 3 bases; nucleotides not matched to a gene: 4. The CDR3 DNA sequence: TGCAGCGTTGAAATGGGACAGGGTGACTATGGCTACACCTTC. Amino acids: CSVEMGQGDYGYTF.

Here the CDR3 DNA reads TGTGCCATCACCGCGGGGGGCGAGCAGTACTTC. It specifies CAITAGGEQYF. J is TRBJ2-7 and V is TRBV10-3; 8 nucleotides line up with TRBD2. The length of the CDR3 is 11 residues. V dropped 7 bases and J dropped 6; count of bases not matched to a gene: 2. CDR1 and CDR2 (germline): ENHRY, SYGVKD.

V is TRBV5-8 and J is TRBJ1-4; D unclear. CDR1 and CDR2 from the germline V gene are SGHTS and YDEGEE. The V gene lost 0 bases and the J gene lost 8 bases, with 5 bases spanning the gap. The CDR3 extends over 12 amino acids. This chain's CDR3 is CASSLVREKLFF. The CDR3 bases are TGTGCCAGCAGCTTGGTACGGGAAAAACTGTTTTTT.

This CDR3 is CASSQEGASGGVSYEQYF. The DNA for the CDR3 is TGCGCCAGCAGCCAAGAAGGGGCCTCGGGCGGCGTCTCCTACGAGCAGTACTTC. This rearrangement joins TRBV4-3 to TRBJ2-7, with D perhaps matching TRBD1 (5 bases). CDR1 LGHNA and CDR2 YSLEER come from the germline V gene. The CDR3 runs to 18 residues. V was trimmed by 0 bases and J by 0 bases, leaving 18 bases between them.

The CDR3 coding sequence is TGTGCCAGCAGCCTCGGGACACTGCAAGAGACCCAGTACTTC. It encodes CASSLGTLQETQYF. V is TRBV9 and J is TRBJ2-5; D is perhaps TRBD1 (6 bases). The V gene lost 4 bases and the J gene lost 2 bases, with 12 bases spanning the gap. Germline assignment: CDR1 SGDLS and CDR2 YYNGEE. This CDR3 has 14 residues.

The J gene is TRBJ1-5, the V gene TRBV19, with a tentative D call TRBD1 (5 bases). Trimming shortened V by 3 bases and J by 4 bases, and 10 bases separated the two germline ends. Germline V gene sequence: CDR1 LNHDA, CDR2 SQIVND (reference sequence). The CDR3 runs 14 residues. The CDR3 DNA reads TGTGCCAGTAGTATGGCCAGACAGAATCAGCCCCAGCATTTT. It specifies CASSMARQNQPQHF.

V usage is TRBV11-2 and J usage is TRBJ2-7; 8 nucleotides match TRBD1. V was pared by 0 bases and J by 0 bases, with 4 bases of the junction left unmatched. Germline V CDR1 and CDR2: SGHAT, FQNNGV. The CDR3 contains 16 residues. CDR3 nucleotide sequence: TGTGCCAGCAGCTTAGATGGGACAGGCTTCTCCTACGAGCAGTACTTC. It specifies CASSLDGTGFSYEQYF.

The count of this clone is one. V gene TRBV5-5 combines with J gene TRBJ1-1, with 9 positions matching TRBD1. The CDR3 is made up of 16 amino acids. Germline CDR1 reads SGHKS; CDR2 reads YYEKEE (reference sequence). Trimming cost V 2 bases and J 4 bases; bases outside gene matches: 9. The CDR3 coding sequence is TGTGCCAGCAGCTTTCTTAACAGGGGGCGTAGCACTGAAGCTTTCTTT. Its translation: CASSFLNRGRSTEAFF.

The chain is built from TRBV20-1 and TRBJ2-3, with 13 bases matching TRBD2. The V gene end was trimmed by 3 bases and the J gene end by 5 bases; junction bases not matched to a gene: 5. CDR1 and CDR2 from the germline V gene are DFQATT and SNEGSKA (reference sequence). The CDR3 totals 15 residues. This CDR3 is CSASTSGGAKDTQYF. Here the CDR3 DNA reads TGCAGTGCTAGTACTAGCGGGGGGGCCAAAGATACGCAGTATTTT.

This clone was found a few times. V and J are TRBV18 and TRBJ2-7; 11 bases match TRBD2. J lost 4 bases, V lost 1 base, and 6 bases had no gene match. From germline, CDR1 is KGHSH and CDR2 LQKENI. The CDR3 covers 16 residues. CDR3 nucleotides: TGTGCCAGCTCACCACTGGGACTAGCGGATGGGTACGAGCAGTACTTC. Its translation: CASSPLGLADGYEQYF.

The CDR3 loop reads CASSPPGGSTEAFF. The CDR3 DNA follows: TGTGCCAGCTCACCACCAGGAGGGAGCACTGAAGCTTTCTTT. The chain recombines TRBV18 with TRBJ1-1; D remains unclear. CDR3 length equals 14 residues. The germline gives CDR1 KGHSH, CDR2 LQKENI. Trimming stripped 0 bases from V and 4 bases from J, with 9 bases between.